Below, 31 T cell receptor beta chains from the same sample are listed, as sequenced in a study of T cell responses to AZD1222 COVID-19 vaccine. Some clones are missing from TCRdb's copy, which holds only in-frame ones; the method was immunoSEQ multiplex PCR. The sample holds over 55,000 clones; 84% are singletons and the top ten take around 7.8%. The specimen was peripheral blood, collected on day 0 of AZD1222 vaccination. These receptors all come from an adult in good health.

This chain uses TRBV6-2 or TRBV6-3 with TRBJ2-7, with D possibly being TRBD2 (7 bases). CDR3 length equals 14 residues. The V and J ends lost 2 bases and 2 bases respectively, with 10 bases between them. Germline CDR1 is MNHEY and CDR2 is SVGEGT. CDR3 protein: CASSYGGGPYEQYF. The DNA for the CDR3 is TGTGCCAGCAGTTACGGGGGGGGGCCCTACGAGCAGTACTTC.

The V call is TRBV27, the J call TRBJ2-7; 10 nucleotides line up with TRBD1. V trimming: 7 bases; J trimming: 6 bases; junction bases outside the gene matches: 9. This CDR3 has 14 residues. CDR1 MNHEY and CDR2 SMNVEV come from the germline V gene (reference sequence). The CDR3 DNA reads TGTGCCAGCAACTCGGGACAGGGGACTTTCGAGCAGTACTTC. Amino acid sequence: CASNSGQGTFEQYF.

This rearrangement joins TRBV2 to TRBJ1-5; possible D gene TRBD1, 5 bases. V was trimmed by 4 bases and J by 4 bases, leaving 11 bases between them. CDR1 and CDR2 (germline): SNHLY, FYNNEI. The CDR3 extends over 14 amino acids. The CDR3 sequence is CASSVQGGNQPQHF. The CDR3 DNA reads as TGTGCCAGCAGTGTGCAGGGAGGAAATCAGCCCCAGCATTTT.

V is TRBV6-2 or TRBV6-3 and J is TRBJ2-1; D gene unclear. Trimming stripped 0 bases from V and 3 bases from J, with 6 bases between. Germline V gene data show CDR1 as MNHEY and CDR2 as SVGEGT. This CDR3 region has 14 residues. CDR3 sequence: CASSYSRDYNEQFF. The CDR3, as DNA: TGTGCCAGCAGTTACTCTCGCGACTACAATGAGCAGTTCTTC.

This chain joins TRBV5-1 and TRBJ1-2; possible D gene TRBD1, 5 bases. The CDR3 extends over 13 amino acids. Looked up from germline, CDR1 is SGHRS and CDR2 is YFSETQ. V lost 0 bases to trimming and J lost 6 bases, with 9 bases between them. The CDR3 sequence: CASSLALGDGYTF. The DNA for the CDR3 is TGCGCCAGCAGCTTGGCGTTGGGGGATGGCTACACCTTC.

The chain has TRBV7-2 and TRBJ2-7, with D perhaps matching TRBD1 (5 bases). This CDR3 contains 14 residues. The germline V gene encodes CDR1 SGHTA and CDR2 FQGNSA. Trimming took off 4 bases at V and 0 bases at J, with 10 bases between the two ends. DNA of the CDR3: TGTGCCAGCAGCTCTCAGACAGCCTCCTACGAGCAGTACTTC. Protein product: CASSSQTASYEQYF.

The genes are TRBV18 and TRBJ2-7, with 12 bases identical to TRBD1. With V trimmed by 3 bases and J by 4 bases, 7 bases remained unmatched. The CDR3 is 16 residues long. In germline, CDR1 is KGHSH, CDR2 LQKENI. CDR3 DNA sequence: TGTGCCAGCTCACCCTTGCGGGGACAGGGGGCGTACGAGCAGTACTTC. This codes for CASSPLRGQGAYEQYF.

This chain uses TRBV7-9 with TRBJ2-1; TRBD1 aligns across 10 bases. The CDR3 consists of 15 residues. Per the germline V gene, CDR1 is SEHNR and CDR2 is FQNEAQ (reference sequence). J was trimmed by 6 bases and V by 5 bases; bases with no gene match: 7. The CDR3 DNA is TGTGCCAGCAGCCTCGGGACAGGGGTGGCCAATGAGCAGTTCTTC. Residues: CASSLGTGVANEQFF.

The CDR3: CATLGGSYGYTF. CDR3 coding DNA: TGTGCCACCCTTGGGGGATCCTATGGCTACACCTTC. V and J are TRBV19 and TRBJ1-2, with D possibly being TRBD1 (5 bases). The V gene lost 10 bases and the J gene lost 4 bases, with 13 bases spanning the gap. Germline-derived CDR1 and CDR2 are LNHDA and SQIVND (reference sequence). CDR3 length: 12 amino acids.

The genes are TRBV19 and TRBJ1-3; the D gene is possibly TRBD1 (5 bases). Looked up from germline, CDR1 is LNHDA and CDR2 is SQIVND (reference sequence). This CDR3 has 15 residues. Deletions cut 10 bases from V and 0 bases from J, with 16 bases between. The CDR3 protein is CAISRTGSSGNTIYF. In DNA, the CDR3 is TGTGCCATCTCACGAACAGGAAGCTCTGGAAACACCATATATTTT.

This sequence joins TRBV7-2 and TRBJ1-1; perhaps TRBD1 as D (5 bases). Germline CDR1 SGHTA, CDR2 FQGNSA. With 4 bases removed from V and 4 bases from J, the gap between germline ends came to 13 bases. This CDR3 is built from 14 residues. CDR3 bases: TGTGCCAGCAGCTGGACACCTCGGGGCACTGAAGCTTTCTTT. It specifies CASSWTPRGTEAFF.

The chain recombines TRBV19 with TRBJ1-6, with a weak D call TRBD1 (6 bases). The V end was cut by 7 bases, the J end by 10 bases, with 20 bases between. The CDR3 spans 15 residues. Germline CDR1 and CDR2: LNHDA and SQIVND (reference sequence). The CDR3 DNA sequence: TGTGCCAGTACCGCGACCGGGGGCCTTAAGTCACCCCTCCACTTT. As protein: CASTATGGLKSPLHF.

The chain combines TRBV4-3 with TRBJ1-4; D not resolved. The CDR3 length is 16 residues. Germline V lookup: CDR1 LGHNA, CDR2 YSLEER. V was cut by 0 bases and J by 8 bases, with 16 bases left in between. This CDR3 is CASSQETGQMTEKLFF. In DNA form, the CDR3 reads TGCGCCAGCAGCCAAGAAACGGGTCAGATGACCGAAAAACTGTTTTTT.

The CDR3 protein is CASSRFGGVLNEQFF. Written as DNA, the CDR3 is TGTGCCAGCAGCCGCTTCGGGGGGGTTCTCAATGAGCAGTTCTTC. The V gene is TRBV6-5, the J gene TRBJ2-1; 8 bases match TRBD2. Germline V CDR1 and CDR2: MNHEY, SVGAGI. The CDR3 totals 15 residues. V dropped 6 bases and J dropped 6; count of bases not matched to a gene: 10.

The V gene is TRBV2, the J gene TRBJ1-2; 7 bases are shared with TRBD1. The CDR3 has 15 amino acids. V lost 2 bases, J lost 7 bases, and 10 bases stayed unmatched. Germline V lookup: CDR1 SNHLY, CDR2 FYNNEI. The CDR3 region has the DNA TGTGCCAGCAGTGAATTGGGAGGGGGCGATGGTGGCTACACCTTC. Amino acid sequence: CASSELGGGDGGYTF.

The rearrangement uses TRBV6-5 and TRBJ2-1; either TRBD1 or TRBD2 may supply D (5 bases each). CDR1 and CDR2 (germline): MNHEY, SVGAGI. The length of the CDR3 is 16 residues. The ends were cut back, 0 bases at V and 6 bases at J, with 15 bases in the middle. CDR3 amino acids: CASSYSGTRITNEQFF. The DNA for the CDR3 is TGTGCCAGCAGTTACTCCGGGACGAGAATTACCAATGAGCAGTTCTTC.

The chain is built from TRBV7-8 and TRBJ2-5; no definite D call. Trimming left V 7 bases short and J 5 bases short, with 11 bases between. The CDR3 is made up of 12 amino acids. Per germline, CDR1 SGHVS and CDR2 FQNEAQ. CDR3 DNA: TGTGCCAGCACCAAGGTGGGGGAGACCCAGTACTTC. Translation gives CASTKVGETQYF.

V usage is TRBV19 and J usage is TRBJ1-5, with 12 bases aligning to TRBD1. The CDR3 sequence is 15 residues long. Trimming cost V 4 bases and J 5 bases; bases outside gene matches: 3. Germline loops: CDR1 LNHDA, CDR2 SQIVND (reference sequence). This chain's CDR3 is CASSRGQGAYQPQHF. CDR3 coding DNA: TGTGCCAGTAGTAGGGGACAGGGGGCATATCAGCCCCAGCATTTT. Using reference TRBV19 and TRBJ1-5 for the parts outside the CDR3, the full variable domain is DGGITQSPKYLFRKEGQNVTLSCEQNLNHDAMYWYRQDPGQGLRLIYYSQIVNDFQKGDIAEGYSVSREKKESFPLTVTSAQKNPTAFYLCASSRGQGAYQPQHFGDGTRLSIL.

This chain connects TRBV28 to TRBJ2-5; D gene uncertain. The CDR3 spans 13 residues. Trimming removed 3 bases from V and 4 bases from J, with 9 bases in between. Germline CDR1 MDHEN, CDR2 SYDVKM. The CDR3 region is CASSFWVGETQYF. DNA of the CDR3: TGTGCCAGCAGTTTTTGGGTGGGAGAGACCCAGTACTTC.

This clone was found once. The chain couples TRBV19 to TRBJ1-2, with D possibly matching TRBD1 (6 bases). Germline V CDR1 and CDR2: LNHDA, SQIVND (reference sequence). CDR3 length: 13 residues. Trimming removed 8 bases at V and 8 bases at J, with 18 bases between. CDR3 in DNA: TGTGCCAGTGGACAGACCGGATCGGGAGGCTACACCTTC. Translation: CASGQTGSGGYTF.

This clone was picked up a small number of times. The V and J genes are TRBV28 and TRBJ1-2; no definite D call. Germline lookup yields CDR1 MDHEN and CDR2 SYDVKM. The CDR3 extends over 14 amino acids. V lost 5 bases and J lost 4, with 14 bases in between. CDR3 nucleotide sequence: TGTGCCAGCAGTCCCCGAGCCGGGTTCTATGGCTACACCTTC. Amino acids: CASSPRAGFYGYTF.

This clone was counted only a few times. This chain uses TRBV5-5 with TRBJ2-7; TRBD1 agrees at 8 bases. This CDR3 comprises 13 residues. Unmatched junction bases numbered 3, after V lost 4 bases and J lost 3 bases. From germline, CDR1 is SGHKS and CDR2 YYEKEE (reference sequence). The CDR3 here is CASSKGQGYEQYF. CDR3 DNA sequence: TGTGCCAGCAGCAAAGGACAGGGCTACGAGCAGTACTTC.

There are a few counts of this clone. The chain employs TRBV9 and TRBJ1-1; D possibly corresponds to TRBD1 (5 bases). CDR3 length: 14 amino acids. Trimming removed 4 bases from V and 2 bases from J, with 12 bases in between. Germline CDR1 SGDLS, CDR2 YYNGEE. This CDR3 is CASSITTDNTEAFF. Here the CDR3 DNA reads TGTGCCAGCAGCATAACGACAGACAACACTGAAGCTTTCTTT.

V gene TRBV2 combines with J gene TRBJ2-3, with a tentative D call TRBD1 (8 bases). Trimming removed 11 bases from V and 5 bases from J, with 17 bases in between. This CDR3 has 13 residues. Germline lookup yields CDR1 SNHLY and CDR2 FYNNEI. CDR3 nucleotide sequence: TGTGCCGGCCGGACAGGGAGGGAAGATACGCAGTATTTT. Amino acids: CAGRTGREDTQYF.

V gene TRBV3-1 (or the pseudogene TRBV3-2) combines with J gene TRBJ2-2; D gene unclear. The CDR3 spans 14 residues. The V gene's germline CDR1 is LGHDT and CDR2 YNNKEL (reference sequence). V lost 5 bases, J lost 5 bases, and 12 bases lay in between. CDR3 sequence reads: CASSGVSRTGELFF. Written as DNA, the CDR3 is TGTGCCAGCAGCGGAGTATCCAGGACCGGGGAGCTGTTTTTT.

V gene TRBV5-1 combines with J gene TRBJ2-7; 7 bases fit TRBD1. Germline lookup yields CDR1 SGHRS and CDR2 YFSETQ. J was trimmed by 5 bases and V by 3 bases; bases with no gene match: 5. The CDR3 is 13 residues long. CDR3 amino acids: CASSSRQGHEQYF. CDR3 nucleotide sequence: TGCGCCAGCAGCTCTAGACAGGGACACGAGCAGTACTTC. The variable domain in full, completed from reference TRBV5-1 and TRBJ2-7, reads KAGVTQTPRYLIKTRGQQVTLSCSPISGHRSVSWYQQTPGQGLQFLFEYFSETQRNKGNFPGRFSGRQFSNSRSEMNVSTLELGDSALYLCASSSRQGHEQYFGPGTRLTVT.

The chain carries TRBV5-6 and TRBJ2-1, with 7 bases matching TRBD1. The CDR3 has 14 residues. Per the germline V gene, CDR1 is SGHDT and CDR2 is YYEEEE. J gave up 3 bases and V 6 bases, and 6 bases lay outside the gene matches. The CDR3 reads CASIKGAGYNEQFF. In nucleotides, the CDR3 is TGTGCCAGCATCAAGGGGGCTGGCTACAATGAGCAGTTCTTC.

The CDR3 DNA follows: TGTGCCAGCAGTTCAAAAGGACACGGTCGTTTCGGGACCCAGTACTTC. Protein product: CASSSKGHGRFGTQYF. The rearrangement joins TRBV6-5 to TRBJ2-5, with TRBD1 as a possible D gene (5 bases). The CDR3 loop spans 16 amino acids. V was shortened by 4 bases and J by 7 bases, with 22 bases between the two germline ends. Germline-derived CDR1 and CDR2 are MNHEY and SVGAGI.

The sample holds one count of this clone. This sequence joins TRBV5-5 and TRBJ1-6; TRBD1 is a possible D gene (6 bases). CDR3 length equals 15 residues. Germline-derived CDR1 and CDR2 are SGHKS and YYEKEE (reference sequence). The V and J ends lost 2 bases and 7 bases respectively, with 13 bases between them. The CDR3 reads CASSFTRQGNSPLHF. CDR3 coding DNA: TGTGCCAGCAGCTTTACCCGGCAGGGGAATTCACCCCTCCACTTT.

The V call is TRBV3-1 (or the pseudogene TRBV3-2), the J call TRBJ1-1, with TRBD1 matching 9 bases. Per the germline V gene, CDR1 is LGHDT and CDR2 is YNNKEL (reference sequence). This CDR3 is 15 amino acids long. V trimming: 3 bases; J trimming: 0 bases; junction bases outside the gene matches: 2. The CDR3 region has the DNA TGTGCCAGCAGCCAGGGACAGGGAATGAACACTGAAGCTTTCTTT. Its protein is CASSQGQGMNTEAFF.

In nucleotides, the CDR3 is TGTGCCAGCAGCTTAGCGGGGACAGTAGGCTACACCTTC. Translation: CASSLAGTVGYTF. The gene calls are TRBV7-9 and TRBJ1-2; 7 bases agree with TRBD1. V lost 0 bases, J lost 8 bases, and 3 bases stayed unmatched. Per germline, CDR1 SEHNR and CDR2 FQNEAQ (reference sequence). The CDR3 covers 13 residues.